The entry below describes one TCR beta chain. Its cognate antigen is unknown. Noted time point: newly diagnosed, previously untreated cHL patient sample. The study compared against PBMCs from newly diagnosed, untreated classical Hodgkin lymphoma. Assay used: immunoSEQ multiplex PCR; TCRdb lists only in-frame clones, some missing. The sample contains about 17,000 clones, about 93% of which appear only once. This specimen comes from a study of PD-1 blockade in classical Hodgkin lymphoma. Study conclusions and caveats: Why repertoires differed is undefined; disease activity or prior therapy possibly contributed. Newly diagnosed patients reportedly trailed healthy donors in baseline TCR diversity.

Material: peripheral blood mononuclear cells (PBMCs). This receptor was taken from a human donor with classical Hodgkin lymphoma.

In nucleotides, the CDR3 is TGTGCCAGCAGCTTGGACAGGGGTAAGAACTATGGCTACACCTTC. Protein sequence: CASSLDRGKNYGYTF. This sequence joins TRBV5-4 and TRBJ1-2, with 7 bases lining up with TRBD1. The CDR3 is made up of 15 amino acids. CDR1 SGHNT and CDR2 YYREEE come from the germline V gene (reference sequence). The V gene end was trimmed by 0 bases and the J gene end by 2 bases; junction bases not matched to a gene: 4.